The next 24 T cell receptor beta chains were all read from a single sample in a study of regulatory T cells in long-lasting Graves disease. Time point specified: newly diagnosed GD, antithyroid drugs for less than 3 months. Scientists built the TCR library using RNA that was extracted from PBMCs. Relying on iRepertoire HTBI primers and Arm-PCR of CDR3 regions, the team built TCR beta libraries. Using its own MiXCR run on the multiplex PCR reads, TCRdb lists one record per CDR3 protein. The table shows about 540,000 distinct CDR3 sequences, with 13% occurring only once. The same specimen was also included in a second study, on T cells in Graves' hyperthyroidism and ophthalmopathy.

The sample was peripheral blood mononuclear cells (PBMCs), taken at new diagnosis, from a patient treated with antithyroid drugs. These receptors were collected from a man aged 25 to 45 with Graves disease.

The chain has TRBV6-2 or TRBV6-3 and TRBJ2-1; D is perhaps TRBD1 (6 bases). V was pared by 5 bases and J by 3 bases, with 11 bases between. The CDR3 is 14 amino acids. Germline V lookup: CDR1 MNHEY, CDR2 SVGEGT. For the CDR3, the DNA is TGTGCCAGCAGTGCAGGGGACAACTACAATGAGCAGTTCTTC. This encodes CASSAGDNYNEQFF.

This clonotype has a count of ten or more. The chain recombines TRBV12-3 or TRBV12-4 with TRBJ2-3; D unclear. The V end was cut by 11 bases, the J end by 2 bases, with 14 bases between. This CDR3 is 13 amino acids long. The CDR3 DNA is TGTGCCCTCTCGGGCGGATACACAGATACGCAGTATTTT. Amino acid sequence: CALSGGYTDTQYF.

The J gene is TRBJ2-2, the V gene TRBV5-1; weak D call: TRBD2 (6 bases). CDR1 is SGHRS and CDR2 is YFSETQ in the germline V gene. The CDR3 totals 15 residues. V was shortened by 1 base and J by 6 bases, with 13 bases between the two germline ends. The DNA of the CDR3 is TGCGCCAGCAGCTTGTCGGGGGTGAGGTCCGGGGAGCTGTTTTTT. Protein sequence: CASSLSGVRSGELFF.

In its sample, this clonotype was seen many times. The CDR3 nucleotides are TGTGCCAGCAGCCAAGTAGTGCCGGTGGGGAACACTGAAGCTTTCTTT. Amino acids: CASSQVVPVGNTEAFF. The chain carries TRBV3-1 and TRBJ1-1; D not resolved. V lost 1 base to trimming and J lost 1 base, with 13 bases between them. The germline V gene has CDR1 LGHDT and CDR2 YNNKEL (reference sequence). The CDR3 has 16 amino acids.

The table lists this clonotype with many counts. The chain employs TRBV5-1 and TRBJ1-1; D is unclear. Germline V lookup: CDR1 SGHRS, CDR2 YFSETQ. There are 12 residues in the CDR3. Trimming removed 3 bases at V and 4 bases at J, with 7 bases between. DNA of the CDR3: TGCGCCAGCAGCTGGATGGGCACTGAAGCTTTCTTT. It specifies CASSWMGTEAFF.

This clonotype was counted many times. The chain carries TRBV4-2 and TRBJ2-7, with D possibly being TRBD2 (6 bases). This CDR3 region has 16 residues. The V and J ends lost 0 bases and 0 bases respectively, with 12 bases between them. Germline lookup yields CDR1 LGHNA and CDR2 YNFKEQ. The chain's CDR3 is CASSQDVQRASYEQYF. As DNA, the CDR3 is TGTGCCAGCAGCCAAGATGTCCAGCGGGCCTCCTACGAGCAGTACTTC.

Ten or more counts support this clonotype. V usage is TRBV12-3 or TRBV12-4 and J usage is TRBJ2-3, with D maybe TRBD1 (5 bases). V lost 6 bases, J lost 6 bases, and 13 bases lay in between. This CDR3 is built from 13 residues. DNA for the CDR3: TGTGCCAGCAGCCCCGTCAGGGTTGATACGCAGTATTTT. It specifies CASSPVRVDTQYF.

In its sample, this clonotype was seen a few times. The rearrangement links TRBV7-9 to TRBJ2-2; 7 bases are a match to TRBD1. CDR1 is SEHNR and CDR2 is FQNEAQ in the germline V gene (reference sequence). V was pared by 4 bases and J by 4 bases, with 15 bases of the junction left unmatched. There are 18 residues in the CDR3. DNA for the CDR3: TGTGCCAGCAGCTCCATGGGACAGTCGGGCGAGGTCACCGGGGAGCTGTTTTTT. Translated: CASSSMGQSGEVTGELFF.

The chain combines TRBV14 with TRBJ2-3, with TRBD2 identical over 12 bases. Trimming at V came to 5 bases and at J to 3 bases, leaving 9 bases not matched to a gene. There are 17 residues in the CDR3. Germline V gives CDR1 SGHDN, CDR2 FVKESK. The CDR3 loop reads CASSVTSGRIHTDTQYF. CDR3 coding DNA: TGTGCCAGCAGCGTGACTAGCGGGAGAATACATACAGATACGCAGTATTTT.

CDR3 region: CASSVGLDRAVGELFF. The CDR3 DNA reads as TGTGCCAGCAGCGTAGGACTTGACAGGGCGGTTGGGGAGCTGTTTTTT. This chain connects TRBV9 to TRBJ2-2, with 7 bases that match TRBD1. V was pared by 0 bases and J by 8 bases, with 10 bases of the junction left unmatched. Germline V gives CDR1 SGDLS, CDR2 YYNGEE. This CDR3 has 16 amino acids.

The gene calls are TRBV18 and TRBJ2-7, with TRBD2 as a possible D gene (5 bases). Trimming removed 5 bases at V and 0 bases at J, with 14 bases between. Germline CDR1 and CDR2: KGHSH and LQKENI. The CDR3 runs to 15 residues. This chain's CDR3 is CASSGGLSDSYEQYF. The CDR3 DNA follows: TGTGCCAGCTCAGGAGGACTTTCGGACTCCTACGAGCAGTACTTC.

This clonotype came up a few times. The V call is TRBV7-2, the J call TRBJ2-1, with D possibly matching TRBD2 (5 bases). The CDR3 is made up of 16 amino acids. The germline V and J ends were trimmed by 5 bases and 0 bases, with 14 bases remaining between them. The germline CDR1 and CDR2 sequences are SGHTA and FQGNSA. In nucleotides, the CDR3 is TGTGCCAGCAGCCTAGAAGCGGCGGCCTCCTACAATGAGCAGTTCTTC. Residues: CASSLEAAASYNEQFF.

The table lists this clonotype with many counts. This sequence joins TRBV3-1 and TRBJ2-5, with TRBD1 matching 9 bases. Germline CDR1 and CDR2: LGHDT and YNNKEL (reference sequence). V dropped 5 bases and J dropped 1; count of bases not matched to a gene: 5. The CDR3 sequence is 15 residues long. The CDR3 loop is CASSWDREVQETQYF. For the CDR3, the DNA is TGTGCCAGCAGCTGGGACAGGGAGGTCCAAGAGACCCAGTACTTC.

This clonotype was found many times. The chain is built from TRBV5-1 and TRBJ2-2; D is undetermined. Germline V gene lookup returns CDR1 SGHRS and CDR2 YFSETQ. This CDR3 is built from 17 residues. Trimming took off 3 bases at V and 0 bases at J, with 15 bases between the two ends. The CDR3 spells CASSSHVSSANTGELFF. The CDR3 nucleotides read TGCGCCAGCAGCTCCCACGTCTCGAGTGCGAACACCGGGGAGCTGTTTTTT.

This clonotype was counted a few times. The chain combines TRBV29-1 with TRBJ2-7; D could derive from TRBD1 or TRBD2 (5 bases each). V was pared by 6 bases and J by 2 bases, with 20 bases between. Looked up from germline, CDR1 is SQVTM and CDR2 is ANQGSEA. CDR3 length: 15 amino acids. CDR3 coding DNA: TGCAGCGTGCCTCGGACGGAACCGGGGCCCTACGAGCAGTACTTC. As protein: CSVPRTEPGPYEQYF.

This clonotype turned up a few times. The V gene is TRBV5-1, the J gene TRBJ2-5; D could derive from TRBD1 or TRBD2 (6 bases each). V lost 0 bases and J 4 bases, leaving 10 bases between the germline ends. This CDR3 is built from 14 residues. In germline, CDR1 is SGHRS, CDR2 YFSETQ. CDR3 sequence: CASSLEGGRETQYF. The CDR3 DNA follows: TGCGCCAGCAGCTTGGAGGGGGGCCGAGAGACCCAGTACTTC.

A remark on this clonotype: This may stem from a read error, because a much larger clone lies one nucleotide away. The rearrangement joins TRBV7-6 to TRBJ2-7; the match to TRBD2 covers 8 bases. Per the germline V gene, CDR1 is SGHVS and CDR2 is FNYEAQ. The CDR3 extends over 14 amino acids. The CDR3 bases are TGTGCCAGCAGCCTTACTAGCGGACCCTACGATCAGTACTTC. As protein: CASSLTSGPYDQYF.

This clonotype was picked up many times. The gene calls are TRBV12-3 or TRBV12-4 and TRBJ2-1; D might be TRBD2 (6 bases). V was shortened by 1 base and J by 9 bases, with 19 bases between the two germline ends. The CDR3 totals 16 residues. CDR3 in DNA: TGTGCCAGCAGTTTAGAGCGGGTCCCGGGGGTGCTTGAGCAGTTCTTC. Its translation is CASSLERVPGVLEQFF.

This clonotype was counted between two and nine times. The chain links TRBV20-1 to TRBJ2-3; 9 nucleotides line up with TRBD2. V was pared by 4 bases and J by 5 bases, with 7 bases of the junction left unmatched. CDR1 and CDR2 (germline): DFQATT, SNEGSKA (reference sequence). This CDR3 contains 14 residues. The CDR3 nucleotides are TGCAGTGCTAAGTTTGGACTAGCGAGAGATACGCAGTATTTT. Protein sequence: CSAKFGLARDTQYF.

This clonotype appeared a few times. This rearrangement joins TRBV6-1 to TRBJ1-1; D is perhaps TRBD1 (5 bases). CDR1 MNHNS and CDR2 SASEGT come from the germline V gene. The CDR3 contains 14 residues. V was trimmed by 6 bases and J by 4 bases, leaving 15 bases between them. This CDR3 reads CASRVAGSATEAFF. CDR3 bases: TGTGCCAGCAGGGTGGCAGGGTCGGCCACTGAAGCTTTCTTT.

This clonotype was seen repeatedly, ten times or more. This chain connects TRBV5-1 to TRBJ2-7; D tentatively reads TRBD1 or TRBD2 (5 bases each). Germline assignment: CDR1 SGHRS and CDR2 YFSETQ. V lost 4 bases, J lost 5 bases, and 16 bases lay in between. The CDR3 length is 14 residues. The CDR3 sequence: CASSGGPLEHEQYF. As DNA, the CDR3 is TGCGCCAGCAGCGGGGGACCCCTGGAGCACGAGCAGTACTTC.

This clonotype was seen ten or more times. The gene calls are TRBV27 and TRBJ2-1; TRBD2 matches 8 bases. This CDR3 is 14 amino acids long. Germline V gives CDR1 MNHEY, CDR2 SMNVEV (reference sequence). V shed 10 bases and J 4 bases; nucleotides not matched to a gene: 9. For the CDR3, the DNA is TGTGCCACCTCCCCAGTAGCGGGATACAATGAGCAGTTCTTC. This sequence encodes CATSPVAGYNEQFF.

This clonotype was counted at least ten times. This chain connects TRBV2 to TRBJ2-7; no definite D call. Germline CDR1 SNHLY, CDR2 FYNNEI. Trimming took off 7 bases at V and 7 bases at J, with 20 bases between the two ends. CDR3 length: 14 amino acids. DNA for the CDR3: TGTGCCAGCACCGAAGGAGTAAAGTTGGTGGAGCAGTACTTC. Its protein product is CASTEGVKLVEQYF.

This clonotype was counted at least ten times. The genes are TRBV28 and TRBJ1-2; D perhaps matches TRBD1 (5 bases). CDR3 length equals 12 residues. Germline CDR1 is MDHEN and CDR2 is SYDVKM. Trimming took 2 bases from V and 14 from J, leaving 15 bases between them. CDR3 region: CASSLLDTGGTF. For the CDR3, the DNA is TGTGCCAGCAGTTTACTCGACACAGGAGGGACCTTC.